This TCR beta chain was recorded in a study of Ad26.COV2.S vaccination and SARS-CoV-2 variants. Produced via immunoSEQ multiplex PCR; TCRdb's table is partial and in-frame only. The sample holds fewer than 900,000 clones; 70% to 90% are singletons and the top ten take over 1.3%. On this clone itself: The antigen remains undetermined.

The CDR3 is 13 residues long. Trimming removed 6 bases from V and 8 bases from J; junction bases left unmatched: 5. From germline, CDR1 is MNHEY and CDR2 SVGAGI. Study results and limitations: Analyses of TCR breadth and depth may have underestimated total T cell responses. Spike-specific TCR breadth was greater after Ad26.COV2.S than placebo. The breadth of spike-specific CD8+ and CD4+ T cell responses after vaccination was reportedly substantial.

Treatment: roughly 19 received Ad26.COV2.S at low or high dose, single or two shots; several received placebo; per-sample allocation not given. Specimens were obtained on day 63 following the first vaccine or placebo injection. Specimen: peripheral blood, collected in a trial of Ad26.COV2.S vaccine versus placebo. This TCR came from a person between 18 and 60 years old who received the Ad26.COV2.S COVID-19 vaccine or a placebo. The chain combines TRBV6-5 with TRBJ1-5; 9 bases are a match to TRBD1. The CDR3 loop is CASRRTGEEPQHF. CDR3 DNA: TGTGCCAGCAGAAGGACAGGGGAAGAGCCCCAGCATTTT.